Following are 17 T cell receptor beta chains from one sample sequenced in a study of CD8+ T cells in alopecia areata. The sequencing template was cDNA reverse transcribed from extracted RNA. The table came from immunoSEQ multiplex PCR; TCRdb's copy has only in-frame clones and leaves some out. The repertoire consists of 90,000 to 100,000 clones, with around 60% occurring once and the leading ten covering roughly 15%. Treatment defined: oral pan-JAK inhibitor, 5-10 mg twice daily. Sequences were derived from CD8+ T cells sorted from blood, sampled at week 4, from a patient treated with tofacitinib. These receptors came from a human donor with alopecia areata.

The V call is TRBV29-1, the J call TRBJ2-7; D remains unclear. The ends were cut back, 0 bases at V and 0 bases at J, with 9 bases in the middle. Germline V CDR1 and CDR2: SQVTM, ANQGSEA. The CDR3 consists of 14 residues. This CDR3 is CSVEDTASSYEQYF. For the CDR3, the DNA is TGCAGCGTTGAAGATACCGCATCCTCCTACGAGCAGTACTTC.

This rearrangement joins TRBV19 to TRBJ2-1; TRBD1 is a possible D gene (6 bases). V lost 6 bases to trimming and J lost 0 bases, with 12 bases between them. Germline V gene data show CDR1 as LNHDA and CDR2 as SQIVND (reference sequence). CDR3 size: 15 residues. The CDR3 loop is CASSLGQSSYNEQFF. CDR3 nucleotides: TGTGCCAGTAGCCTGGGACAAAGCTCCTACAATGAGCAGTTCTTC.

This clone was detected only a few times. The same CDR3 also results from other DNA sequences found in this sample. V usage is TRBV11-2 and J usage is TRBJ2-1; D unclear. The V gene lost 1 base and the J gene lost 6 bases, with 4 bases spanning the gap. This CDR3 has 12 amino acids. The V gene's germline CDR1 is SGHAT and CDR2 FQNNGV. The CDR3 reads CASSLARNEQFF. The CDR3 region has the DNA TGTGCCAGCAGCTTAGCGCGCAATGAGCAGTTCTTC.

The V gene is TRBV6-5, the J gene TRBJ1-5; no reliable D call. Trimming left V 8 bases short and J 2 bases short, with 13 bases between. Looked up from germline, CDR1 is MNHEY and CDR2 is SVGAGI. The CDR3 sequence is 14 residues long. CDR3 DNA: TGTGCCAGCTCTAGGGTGGGCGGCAATCAGCCCCAGCATTTT. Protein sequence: CASSRVGGNQPQHF.

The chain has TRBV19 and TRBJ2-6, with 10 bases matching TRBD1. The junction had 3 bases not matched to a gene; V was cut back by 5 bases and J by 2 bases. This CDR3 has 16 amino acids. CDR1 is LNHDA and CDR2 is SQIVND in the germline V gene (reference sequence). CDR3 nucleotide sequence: TGTGCCAGTAGTCCCGGGACAGGGGCTGGGGCCAACGTCCTGACTTTC. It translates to CASSPGTGAGANVLTF.

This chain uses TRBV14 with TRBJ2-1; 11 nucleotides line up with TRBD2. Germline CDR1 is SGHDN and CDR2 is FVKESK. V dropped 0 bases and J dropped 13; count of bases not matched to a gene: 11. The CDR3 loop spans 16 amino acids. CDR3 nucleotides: TGTGCCAGCAGCCAAGATCGGCTAGCGGGGGGCAAGCCCCAGTTCTTC. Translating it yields CASSQDRLAGGKPQFF.

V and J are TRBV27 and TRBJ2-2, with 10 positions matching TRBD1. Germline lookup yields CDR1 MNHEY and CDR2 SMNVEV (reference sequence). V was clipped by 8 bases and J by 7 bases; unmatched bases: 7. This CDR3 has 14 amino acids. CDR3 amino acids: CASRDRGYGGELFF. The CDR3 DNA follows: TGTGCCAGCCGGGACAGGGGATACGGCGGGGAGCTGTTTTTT.

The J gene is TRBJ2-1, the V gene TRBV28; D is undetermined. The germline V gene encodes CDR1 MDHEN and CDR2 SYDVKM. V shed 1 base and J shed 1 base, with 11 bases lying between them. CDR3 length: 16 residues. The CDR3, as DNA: TGTGCCAGCAGTTTATCCCAGTTCTCGTCCTACAATGAGCAGTTCTTC. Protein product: CASSLSQFSSYNEQFF.

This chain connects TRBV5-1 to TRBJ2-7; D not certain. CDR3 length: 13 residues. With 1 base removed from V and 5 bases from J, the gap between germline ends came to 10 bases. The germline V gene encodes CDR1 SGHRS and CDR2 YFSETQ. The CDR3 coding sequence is TGCGCCAGCAGCTTGCGAACCTGGAACGAGCAGTACTTC. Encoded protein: CASSLRTWNEQYF.

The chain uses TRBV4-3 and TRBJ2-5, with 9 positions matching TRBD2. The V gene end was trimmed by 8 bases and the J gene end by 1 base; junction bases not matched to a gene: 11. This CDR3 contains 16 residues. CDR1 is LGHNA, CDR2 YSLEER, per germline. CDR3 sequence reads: CASREGASGAQETQYF. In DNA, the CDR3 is TGCGCCAGCCGCGAGGGGGCTAGCGGGGCCCAAGAGACCCAGTACTTC.

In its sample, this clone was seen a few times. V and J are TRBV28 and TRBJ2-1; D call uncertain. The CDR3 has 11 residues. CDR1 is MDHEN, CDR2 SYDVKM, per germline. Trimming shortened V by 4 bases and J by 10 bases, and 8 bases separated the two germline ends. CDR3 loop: CASSSNREQFF. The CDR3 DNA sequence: TGTGCCAGCAGTTCCAACCGGGAGCAGTTCTTC.

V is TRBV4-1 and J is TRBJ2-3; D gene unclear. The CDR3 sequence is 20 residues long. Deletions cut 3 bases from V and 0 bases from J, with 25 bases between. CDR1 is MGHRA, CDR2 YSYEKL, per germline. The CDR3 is CASSHGSAELLNPSTDTQYF. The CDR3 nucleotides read TGCGCCAGCAGCCATGGGTCCGCAGAACTCTTGAACCCTAGCACAGATACGCAGTATTTT.

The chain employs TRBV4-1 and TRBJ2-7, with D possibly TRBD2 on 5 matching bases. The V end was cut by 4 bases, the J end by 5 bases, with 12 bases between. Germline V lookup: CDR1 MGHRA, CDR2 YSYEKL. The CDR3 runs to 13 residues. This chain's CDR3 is CASSLEGAHEQYF. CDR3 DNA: TGCGCCAGCAGCCTCGAGGGAGCCCACGAGCAGTACTTC.

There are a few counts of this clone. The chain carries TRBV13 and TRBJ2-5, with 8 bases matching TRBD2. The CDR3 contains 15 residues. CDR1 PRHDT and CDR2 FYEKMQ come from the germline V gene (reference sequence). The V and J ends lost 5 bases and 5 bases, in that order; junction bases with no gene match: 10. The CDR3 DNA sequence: TGTGCCAGCAGCCAAGAGGGGACTAGGGGGGAGACCCAGTACTTC. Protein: CASSQEGTRGETQYF.

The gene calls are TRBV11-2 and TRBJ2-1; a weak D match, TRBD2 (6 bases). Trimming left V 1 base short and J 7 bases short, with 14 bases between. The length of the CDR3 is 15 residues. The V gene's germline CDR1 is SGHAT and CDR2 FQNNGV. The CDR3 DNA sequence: TGTGCCAGCAGCTTAGTGTGGGGGGACCTGAATGAGCAGTTCTTC. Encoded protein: CASSLVWGDLNEQFF. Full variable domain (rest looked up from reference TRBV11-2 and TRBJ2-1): EAGVAQSPRYKIIEKRQSVAFWCNPISGHATLYWYQQILGQGPKLLIQFQNNGVVDDSQLPKDRFSAERLKGVDSTLKIQPAKLEDSAVYLCASSLVWGDLNEQFFGPGTRLTVL.

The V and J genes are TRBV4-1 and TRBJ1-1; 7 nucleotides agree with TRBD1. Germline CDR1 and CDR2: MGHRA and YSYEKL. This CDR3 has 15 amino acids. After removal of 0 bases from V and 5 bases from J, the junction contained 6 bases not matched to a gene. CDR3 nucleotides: TGCGCCAGCAGCCAAGATGGGGCAGGGGGGACTGAAGCTTTCTTT. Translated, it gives CASSQDGAGGTEAFF.

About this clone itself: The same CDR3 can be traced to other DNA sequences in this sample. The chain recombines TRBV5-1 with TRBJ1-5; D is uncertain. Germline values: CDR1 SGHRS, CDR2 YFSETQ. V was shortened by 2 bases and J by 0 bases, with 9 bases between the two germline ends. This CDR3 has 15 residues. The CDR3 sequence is CASSFRGDSNQPQHF. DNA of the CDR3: TGCGCCAGCAGCTTCCGGGGAGATAGCAATCAGCCCCAGCATTTT.